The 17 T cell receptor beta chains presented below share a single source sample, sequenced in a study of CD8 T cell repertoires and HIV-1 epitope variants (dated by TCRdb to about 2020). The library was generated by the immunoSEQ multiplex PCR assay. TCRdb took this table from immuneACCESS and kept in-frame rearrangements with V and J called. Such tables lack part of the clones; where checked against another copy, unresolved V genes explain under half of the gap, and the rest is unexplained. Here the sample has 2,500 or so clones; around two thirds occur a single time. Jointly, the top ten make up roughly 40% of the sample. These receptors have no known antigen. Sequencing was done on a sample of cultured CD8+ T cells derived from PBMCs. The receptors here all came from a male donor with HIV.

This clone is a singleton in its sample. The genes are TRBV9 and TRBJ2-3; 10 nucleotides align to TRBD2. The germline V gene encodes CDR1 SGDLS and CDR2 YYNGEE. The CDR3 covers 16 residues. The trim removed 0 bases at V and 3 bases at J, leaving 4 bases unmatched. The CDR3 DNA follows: TGTGCCAGCAGCGTAGAAAGCGGGGGGGTAACAGATACGCAGTATTTT. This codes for CASSVESGGVTDTQYF.

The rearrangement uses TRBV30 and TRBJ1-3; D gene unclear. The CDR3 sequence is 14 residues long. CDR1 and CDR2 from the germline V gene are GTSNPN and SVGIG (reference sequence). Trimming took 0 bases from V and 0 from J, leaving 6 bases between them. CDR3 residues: CAWSVTVSGNTIYF. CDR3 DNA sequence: TGTGCCTGGAGTGTGACGGTCTCTGGAAACACCATATATTTT.

CDR3 amino acids: CASSWRSYNEQFF. In DNA form, the CDR3 reads TGTGCCAGCAGCTGGCGCAGTTACAATGAGCAGTTCTTC. The J gene is TRBJ2-1, the V gene TRBV7-2; D not resolved. The CDR3 has 13 amino acids. Per the germline V gene, CDR1 is SGHTA and CDR2 is FQGNSA. Trimming shortened V by 4 bases and J by 4 bases, and 8 bases separated the two germline ends.

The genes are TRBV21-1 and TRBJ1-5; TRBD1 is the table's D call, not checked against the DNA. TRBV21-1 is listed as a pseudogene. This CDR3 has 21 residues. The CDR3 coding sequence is TGTGCCAGCAGCAAAGCCCCCGCCAGGGGGCGAGAGTGGGATAGCAATCAGCCCCAGCATTTT. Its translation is CASSKAPARGREWDSNQPQHF.

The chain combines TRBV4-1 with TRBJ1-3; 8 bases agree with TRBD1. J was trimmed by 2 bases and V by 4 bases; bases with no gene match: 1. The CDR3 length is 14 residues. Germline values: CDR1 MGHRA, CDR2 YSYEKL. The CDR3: CASSPQGAGNTIYF. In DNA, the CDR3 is TGCGCCAGCAGCCCACAGGGGGCTGGAAACACCATATATTTT.

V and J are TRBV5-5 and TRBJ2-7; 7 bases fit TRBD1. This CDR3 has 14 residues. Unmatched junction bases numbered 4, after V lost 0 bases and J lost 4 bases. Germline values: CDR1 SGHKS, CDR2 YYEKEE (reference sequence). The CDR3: CASSLEGAGYEQYF. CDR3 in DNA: TGTGCCAGCAGCTTGGAGGGGGCAGGGTACGAGCAGTACTTC.

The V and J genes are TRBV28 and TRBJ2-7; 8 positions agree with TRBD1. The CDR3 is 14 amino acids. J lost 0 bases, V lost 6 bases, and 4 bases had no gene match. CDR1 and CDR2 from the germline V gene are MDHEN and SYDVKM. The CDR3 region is CASRQGQDSYEQYF. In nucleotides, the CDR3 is TGTGCCAGCAGGCAGGGACAGGACTCCTACGAGCAGTACTTC.

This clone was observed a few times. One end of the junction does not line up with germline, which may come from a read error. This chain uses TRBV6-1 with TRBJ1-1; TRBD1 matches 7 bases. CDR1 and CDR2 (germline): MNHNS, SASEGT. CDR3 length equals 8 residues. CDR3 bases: TGTGCCGCAGGGGACAGAAGCTTT. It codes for CAAGDRSF.

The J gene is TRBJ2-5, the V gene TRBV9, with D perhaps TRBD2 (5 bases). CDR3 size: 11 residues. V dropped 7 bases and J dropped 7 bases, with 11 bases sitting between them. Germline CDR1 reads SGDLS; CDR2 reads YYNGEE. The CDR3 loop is CASGPEGTQYF. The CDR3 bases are TGTGCCAGCGGCCCCGAGGGGACCCAGTACTTC.

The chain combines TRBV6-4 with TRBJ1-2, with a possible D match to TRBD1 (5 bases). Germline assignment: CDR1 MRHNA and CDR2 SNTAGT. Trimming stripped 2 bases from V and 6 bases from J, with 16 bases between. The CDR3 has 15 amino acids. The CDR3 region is CASSDGAGFIDGYTF. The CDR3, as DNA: TGTGCCAGCAGTGACGGGGCAGGGTTCATCGATGGCTACACCTTC.

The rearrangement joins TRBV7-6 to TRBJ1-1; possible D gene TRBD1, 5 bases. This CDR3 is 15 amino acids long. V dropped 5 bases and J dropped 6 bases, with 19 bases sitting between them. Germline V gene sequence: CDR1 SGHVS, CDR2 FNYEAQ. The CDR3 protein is CASSPAGEISPEAFF. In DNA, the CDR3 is TGTGCCAGCAGCCCCGCGGGGGAAATATCCCCTGAAGCTTTCTTT. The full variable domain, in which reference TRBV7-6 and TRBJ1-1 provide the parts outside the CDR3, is GAGVSQSPRYKVTKRGQDVALRCDPISGHVSLYWYRQALGQGPEFLTYFNYEAQQDKSGLPNDRFSAERPEGSISTLTIQRTEQRDSAMYRCASSPAGEISPEAFFGQGTRLTVV.

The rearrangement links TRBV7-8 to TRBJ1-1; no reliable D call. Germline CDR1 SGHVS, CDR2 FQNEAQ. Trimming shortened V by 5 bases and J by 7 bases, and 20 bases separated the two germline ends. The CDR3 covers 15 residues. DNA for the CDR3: TGTGCCAGCAGCCCCGGCCTCGGTGGAGTAGGTGAAGCTTTCTTT. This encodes CASSPGLGGVGEAFF.

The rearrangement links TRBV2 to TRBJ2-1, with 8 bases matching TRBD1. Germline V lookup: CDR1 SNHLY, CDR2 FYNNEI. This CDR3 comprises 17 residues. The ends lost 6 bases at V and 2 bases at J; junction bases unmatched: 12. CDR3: CASSSIGQGATYNEQFF. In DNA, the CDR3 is TGTGCCAGCAGCTCCATCGGGCAGGGGGCCACCTACAATGAGCAGTTCTTC.

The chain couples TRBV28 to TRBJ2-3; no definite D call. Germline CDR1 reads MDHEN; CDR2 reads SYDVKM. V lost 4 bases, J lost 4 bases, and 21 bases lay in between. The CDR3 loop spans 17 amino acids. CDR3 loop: CASSSDLERLGADTQYF. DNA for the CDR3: TGTGCCAGCAGTTCCGATCTAGAAAGACTTGGCGCAGATACGCAGTATTTT.

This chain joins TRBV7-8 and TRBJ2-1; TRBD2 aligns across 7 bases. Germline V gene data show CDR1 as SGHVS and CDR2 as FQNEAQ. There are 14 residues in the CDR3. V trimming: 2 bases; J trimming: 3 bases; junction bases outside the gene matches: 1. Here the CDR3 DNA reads TGTGCCAGCAGCTTAAGCGGGGACTACAATGAGCAGTTCTTC. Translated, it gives CASSLSGDYNEQFF.

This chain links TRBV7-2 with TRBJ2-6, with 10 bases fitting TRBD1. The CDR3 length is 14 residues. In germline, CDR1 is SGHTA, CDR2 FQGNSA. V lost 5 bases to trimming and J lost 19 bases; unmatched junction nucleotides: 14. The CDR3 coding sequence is TGTGCCAGCAGCCAAGGTCGGCGGACAGGGGGGTTTACTTTC. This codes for CASSQGRRTGGFTF.

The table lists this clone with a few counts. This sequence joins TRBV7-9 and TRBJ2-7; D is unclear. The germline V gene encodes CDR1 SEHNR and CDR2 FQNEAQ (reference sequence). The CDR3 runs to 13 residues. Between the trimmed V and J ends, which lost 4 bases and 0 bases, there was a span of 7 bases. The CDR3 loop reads CASSSLTSYEQYF. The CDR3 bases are TGTGCCAGCAGCTCACTGACCTCCTACGAGCAGTACTTC.